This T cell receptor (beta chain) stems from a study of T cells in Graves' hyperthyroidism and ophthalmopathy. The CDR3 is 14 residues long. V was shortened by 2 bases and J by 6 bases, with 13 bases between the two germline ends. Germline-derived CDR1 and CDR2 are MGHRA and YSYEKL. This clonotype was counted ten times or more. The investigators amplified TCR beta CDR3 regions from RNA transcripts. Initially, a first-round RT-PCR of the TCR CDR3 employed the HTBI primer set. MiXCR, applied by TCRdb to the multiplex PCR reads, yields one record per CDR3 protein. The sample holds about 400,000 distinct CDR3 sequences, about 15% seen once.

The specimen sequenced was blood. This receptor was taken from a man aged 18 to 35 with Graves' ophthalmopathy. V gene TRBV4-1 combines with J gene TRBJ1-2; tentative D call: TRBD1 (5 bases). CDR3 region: CASSQTRQTNGYTF. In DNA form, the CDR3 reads TGCGCCAGCAGCCAAACCAGACAGACAAATGGCTACACCTTC.